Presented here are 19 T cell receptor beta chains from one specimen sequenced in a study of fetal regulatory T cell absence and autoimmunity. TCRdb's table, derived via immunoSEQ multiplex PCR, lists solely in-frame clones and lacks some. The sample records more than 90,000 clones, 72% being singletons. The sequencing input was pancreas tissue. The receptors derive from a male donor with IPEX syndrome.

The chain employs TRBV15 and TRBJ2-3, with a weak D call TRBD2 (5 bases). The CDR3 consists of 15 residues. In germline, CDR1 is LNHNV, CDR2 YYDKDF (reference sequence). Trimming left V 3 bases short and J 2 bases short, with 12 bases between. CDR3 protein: CATSRGGGFTDTQYF. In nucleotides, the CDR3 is TGTGCCACCAGCAGGGGCGGCGGGTTCACAGATACGCAGTATTTT.

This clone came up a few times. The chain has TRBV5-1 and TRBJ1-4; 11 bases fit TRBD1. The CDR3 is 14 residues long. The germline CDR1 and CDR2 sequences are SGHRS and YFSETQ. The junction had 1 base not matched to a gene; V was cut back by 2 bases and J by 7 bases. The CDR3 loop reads CASSLGTGGEKLFF. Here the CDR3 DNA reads TGCGCCAGCAGCTTAGGGACAGGGGGTGAAAAACTGTTTTTT.

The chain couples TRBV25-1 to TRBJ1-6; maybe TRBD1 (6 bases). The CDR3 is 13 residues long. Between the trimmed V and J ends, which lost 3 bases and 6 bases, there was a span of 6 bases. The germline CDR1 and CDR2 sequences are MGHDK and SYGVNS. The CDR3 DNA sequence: TGTGCCAGCAGTGACAGGGGTAATTCACCCCTCCACTTT. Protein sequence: CASSDRGNSPLHF.

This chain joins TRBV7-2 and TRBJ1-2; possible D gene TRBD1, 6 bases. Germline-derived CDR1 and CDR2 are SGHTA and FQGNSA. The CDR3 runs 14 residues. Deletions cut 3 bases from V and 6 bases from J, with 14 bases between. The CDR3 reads CASSFRTADNGYTF. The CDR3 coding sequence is TGTGCCAGCAGCTTTCGGACAGCAGATAATGGCTACACCTTC.

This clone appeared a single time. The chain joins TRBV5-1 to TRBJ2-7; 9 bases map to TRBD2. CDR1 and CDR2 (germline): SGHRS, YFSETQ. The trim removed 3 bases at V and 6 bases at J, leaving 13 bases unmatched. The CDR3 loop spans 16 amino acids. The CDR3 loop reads CASSSLLAGLGGEQYF. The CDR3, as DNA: TGCGCCAGCAGCTCCTTACTAGCGGGCCTGGGAGGCGAGCAGTACTTC.

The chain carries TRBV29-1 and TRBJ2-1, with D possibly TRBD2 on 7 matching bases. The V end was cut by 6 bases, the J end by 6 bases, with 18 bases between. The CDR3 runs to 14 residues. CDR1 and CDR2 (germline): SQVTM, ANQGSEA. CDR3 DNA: TGCAGCGTGACCCCCACAGGGAGGGGCAATGAGCAGTTCTTC. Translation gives CSVTPTGRGNEQFF.

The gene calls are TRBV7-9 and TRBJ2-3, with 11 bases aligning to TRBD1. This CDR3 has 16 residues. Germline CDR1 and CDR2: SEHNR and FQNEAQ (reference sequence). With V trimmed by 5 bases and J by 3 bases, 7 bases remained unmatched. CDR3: CASSLRRDRGTDTQYF. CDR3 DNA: TGTGCCAGCAGCCTAAGACGGGACAGGGGGACAGATACGCAGTATTTT.

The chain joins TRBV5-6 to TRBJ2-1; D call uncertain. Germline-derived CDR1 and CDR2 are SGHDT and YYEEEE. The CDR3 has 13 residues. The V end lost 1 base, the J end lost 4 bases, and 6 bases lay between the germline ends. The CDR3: CASSLRLYNEQFF. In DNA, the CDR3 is TGTGCCAGCAGCTTGAGGCTATACAATGAGCAGTTCTTC.

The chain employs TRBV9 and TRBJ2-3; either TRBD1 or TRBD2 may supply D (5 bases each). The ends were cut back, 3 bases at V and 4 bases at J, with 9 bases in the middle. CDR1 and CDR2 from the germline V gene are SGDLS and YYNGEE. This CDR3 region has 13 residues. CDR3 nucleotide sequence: TGTGCCAGCAGCGCGGGGACGGCAGATACGCAGTATTTT. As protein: CASSAGTADTQYF.

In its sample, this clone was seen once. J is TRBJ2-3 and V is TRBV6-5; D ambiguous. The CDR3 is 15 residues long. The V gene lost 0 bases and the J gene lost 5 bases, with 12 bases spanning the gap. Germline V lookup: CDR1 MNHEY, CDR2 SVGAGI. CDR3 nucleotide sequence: TGTGCCAGCAGTTACTCTCTGGGCGTAGGAGATACGCAGTATTTT. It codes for CASSYSLGVGDTQYF.

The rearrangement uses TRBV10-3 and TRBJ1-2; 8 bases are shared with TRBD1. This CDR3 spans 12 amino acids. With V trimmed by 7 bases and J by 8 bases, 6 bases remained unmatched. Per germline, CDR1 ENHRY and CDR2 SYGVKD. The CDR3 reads CAITDRGGGYTF. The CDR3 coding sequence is TGTGCCATCACAGACAGGGGAGGCGGCTACACCTTC.

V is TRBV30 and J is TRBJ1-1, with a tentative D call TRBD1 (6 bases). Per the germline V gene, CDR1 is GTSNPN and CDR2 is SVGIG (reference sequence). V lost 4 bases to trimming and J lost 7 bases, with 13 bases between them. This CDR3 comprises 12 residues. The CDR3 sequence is CAWIQGRREAFF. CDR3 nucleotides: TGTGCCTGGATACAGGGAAGGCGTGAAGCTTTCTTT. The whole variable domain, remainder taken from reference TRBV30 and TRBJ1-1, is SQTIHQWPATLVQPVGSPLSLECTVEGTSNPNLYWYRQAAGRGLQLLFYSVGIGQISSEVPQNLSASRPQDRQFILSSKKLLLSDSGFYLCAWIQGRREAFFGQGTRLTVV.

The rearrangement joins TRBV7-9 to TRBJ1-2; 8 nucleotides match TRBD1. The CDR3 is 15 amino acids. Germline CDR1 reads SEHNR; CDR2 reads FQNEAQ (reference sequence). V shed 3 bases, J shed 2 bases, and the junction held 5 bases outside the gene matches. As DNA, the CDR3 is TGTGCCAGCAGCTTGACAGGGGCTTGGAACTATGGCTACACCTTC. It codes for CASSLTGAWNYGYTF.

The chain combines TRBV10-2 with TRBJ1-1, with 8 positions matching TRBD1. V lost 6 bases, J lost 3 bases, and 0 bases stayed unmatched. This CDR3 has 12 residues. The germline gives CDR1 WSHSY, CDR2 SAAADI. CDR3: CASRQGDTEAFF. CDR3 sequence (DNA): TGCGCCAGCAGACAGGGGGACACTGAAGCTTTCTTT.

The CDR3 sequence is CASSLGRLPFEQFF. CDR3 bases: TGTGCCAGCAGCTTAGGGAGACTTCCTTTTGAGCAGTTCTTC. This sequence joins TRBV13 and TRBJ2-1, with D unresolved. This CDR3 is built from 14 residues. CDR1 and CDR2 (germline): PRHDT, FYEKMQ (reference sequence). V was shortened by 0 bases and J by 9 bases, with 12 bases between the two germline ends. The complete variable domain, with remaining parts taken from reference TRBV13 and TRBJ2-1, reads AAGVIQSPRHLIKEKRETATLKCYPIPRHDTVYWYQQGPGQDPQFLISFYEKMQSDKGSIPDRFSAQQFSDYHSELNMSSLELGDSALYFCASSLGRLPFEQFFGPGTRLTVL.

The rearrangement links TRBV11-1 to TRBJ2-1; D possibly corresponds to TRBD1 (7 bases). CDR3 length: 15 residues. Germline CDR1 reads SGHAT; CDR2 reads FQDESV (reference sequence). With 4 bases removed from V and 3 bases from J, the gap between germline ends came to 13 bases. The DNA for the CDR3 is TGTGCCAGCAGCTGGGCGGGACAGCTCTACAATGAGCAGTTCTTC. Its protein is CASSWAGQLYNEQFF.

As DNA, the CDR3 is TGTGCCACCAGCAGAGATAGCGACACTGGGTGGGAGCTGTTTTTT. As protein: CATSRDSDTGWELFF. The V and J genes are TRBV15 and TRBJ2-2; maybe TRBD2 (5 bases). CDR1 and CDR2 (germline): LNHNV, YYDKDF (reference sequence). Trimming removed 0 bases from V and 9 bases from J, with 14 bases in between. The CDR3 length is 15 residues.

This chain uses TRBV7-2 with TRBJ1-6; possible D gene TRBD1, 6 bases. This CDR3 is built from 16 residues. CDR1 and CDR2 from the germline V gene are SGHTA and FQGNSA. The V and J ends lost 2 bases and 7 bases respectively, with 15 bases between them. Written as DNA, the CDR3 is TGTGCCAGCAGCTTAAGTGGGGGGGGGCTAAATTCACCCCTCCACTTT. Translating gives CASSLSGGGLNSPLHF. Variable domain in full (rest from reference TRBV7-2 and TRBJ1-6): GAGVSQSPSNKVTEKGKDVELRCDPISGHTALYWYRQSLGQGLEFLIYFQGNSAPDKSGLPSDRFSAERTGGSVSTLTIQRTQQEDSAVYLCASSLSGGGLNSPLHFGNGTRLTVT.

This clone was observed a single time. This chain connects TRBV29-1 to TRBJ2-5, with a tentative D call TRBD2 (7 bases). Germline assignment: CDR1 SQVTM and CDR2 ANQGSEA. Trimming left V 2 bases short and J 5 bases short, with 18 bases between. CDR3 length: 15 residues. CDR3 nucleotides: TGCAGCGTTGAACAAGGGGGGGCCATCCGGGAGACCCAGTACTTC. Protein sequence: CSVEQGGAIRETQYF.